A single sample is the source of the 14 T cell receptor beta chains below, sequenced in a study of tumor and adjacent non-tumor tissue in lung cancer. This sample's RNA came from whole unsorted tissue. More than 3 cm separated this lung sample from the edge of the tumor. The library came from three nested PCR rounds adapted from ARM-PCR protocols. TCRdb fed the multiplex PCR reads into MiXCR, producing one record per CDR3 protein. The sample consists of 60,000 to 70,000 distinct CDR3 sequences, around three quarters of them appearing once. Source material: distant non-tumor lung tissue. The receptors shown here come from a man aged 55-75 years with non-small cell lung cancer.

This chain connects TRBV6-1 to TRBJ2-5; 8 bases map to TRBD2. Germline trimming cut 6 bases from V and 4 bases from J; bases unmatched to any gene: 10. Looked up from germline, CDR1 is MNHNS and CDR2 is SASEGT. This CDR3 is 15 amino acids long. This chain's CDR3 is CASRRSGLEGETQYF. In nucleotides, the CDR3 is TGTGCCAGCAGACGTTCGGGACTAGAGGGAGAGACCCAGTACTTC.

This clonotype came up many times. The chain combines TRBV2 with TRBJ1-1, with D possibly being TRBD1 (5 bases). The CDR3 has 13 residues. The V end lost 4 bases, the J end lost 1 base, and 7 bases lay between the germline ends. Per germline, CDR1 SNHLY and CDR2 FYNNEI. This CDR3 is CASSVGENTEAFF. As DNA, the CDR3 is TGTGCCAGCAGTGTGGGGGAGAACACTGAAGCTTTCTTT.

As to this clonotype: This clone may be a read error of a much larger clone one base away. The V call is TRBV20-1, the J call TRBJ2-1, with TRBD2 identical over 8 bases. Germline CDR1 and CDR2: DFQATT and SNEGSKA (reference sequence). The length of the CDR3 is 12 residues. The V and J ends lost 8 bases and 9 bases, in that order; junction bases with no gene match: 9. CDR3 region: CSTTGLGGEQFF. Written as DNA, the CDR3 is TGCAGTACTACGGGACTAGGAGGTGAGCAGTTCTTC.

Comment on this clonotype: A read error may explain this, as a much larger clone is one base away. The gene calls are TRBV20-1 and TRBJ2-1; D ambiguous. The CDR3 spans 15 residues. Germline assignment: CDR1 DFQATT and CDR2 SNEGSKA (reference sequence). Trimming removed 0 bases from V and 0 bases from J, with 9 bases in between. CDR3 sequence reads: CSARDRRLSYNEQFF. In DNA form, the CDR3 reads TGCAGTGCTAGAGACCGTCGGCTCTCCTACAATGAGCAGTTCTTC.

The chain is built from TRBV29-1 and TRBJ1-1, with TRBD1 matching 9 bases. There are 11 residues in the CDR3. From germline, CDR1 is SQVTM and CDR2 ANQGSEA. The CDR3 nucleotides are TGCACTGTTAGACAGGGGGCTGAAGCTTTCTTT. As protein: CTVRQGAEAFF. Together with reference TRBV29-1 and TRBJ1-1, the CDR3 gives the full variable domain: SAVISQKPSRDICQRGTSLTIQCQVDSQVTMMFWYRQQPGQSLTLIATANQGSEATYESGFVIDKFPISRPNLTFSTLTVSNMSPEDSSIYLCTVRQGAEAFFGQGTRLTVV.

This clonotype was counted many times. This rearrangement joins TRBV20-1 to TRBJ1-2; D gene ambiguous. Trimming removed 6 bases at V and 5 bases at J, with 16 bases between. The CDR3 is 13 residues long. CDR1 DFQATT and CDR2 SNEGSKA come from the germline V gene (reference sequence). The DNA of the CDR3 is TGCAGTGCACGTACGGGAGCCCTTTATGGCTACACCTTC. Protein sequence: CSARTGALYGYTF.

The rearrangement uses TRBV20-1 and TRBJ1-1; unclear D gene. Germline V lookup: CDR1 DFQATT, CDR2 SNEGSKA (reference sequence). CDR3 length equals 14 residues. Trimming shortened V by 0 bases and J by 8 bases, and 16 bases separated the two germline ends. CDR3 region: CSARDRQGTTEAFF. The CDR3 DNA sequence: TGCAGTGCTAGAGACAGGCAAGGCACAACAGAAGCTTTCTTT.

Concerning this clonotype: A read error may produce the germline difference seen at one junction end. This sequence joins TRBV11-1 and TRBJ2-1; 7 nucleotides line up with TRBD2. This CDR3 is 15 amino acids long. Per the germline V gene, CDR1 is SGHAT and CDR2 is FQDESV (reference sequence). The CDR3 region is CTSSLWTSGNNEQFF. For the CDR3, the DNA is TGTACCAGTAGCCTGTGGACTAGTGGGAACAATGAGCAGTTCTTC.

Details on this clonotype: Since no conserved phenylalanine or tryptophan closes the CDR3, a read error is the likely cause. The V gene is TRBV29-1, the J gene TRBJ2-5; D is ambiguous. There are 13 residues in the CDR3. The germline V gene has CDR1 SQVTM and CDR2 ANQGSEA. The V and J ends lost 7 bases and 2 bases respectively, with 14 bases between them. The CDR3 region has the DNA TGCAGCGCTCCTTTCTACACACAAGAGACCCAGTACTAT. Translation gives CSAPFYTQETQYY.

A note on this clonotype: A read error may account for a junction end that differs from germline. The V call is TRBV28, the J call TRBJ2-1; D may correspond to TRBD1 or TRBD2 (5 bases each). Germline CDR1 and CDR2: MDHEN and SYDVKM. The CDR3 runs to 15 residues. CDR3 nucleotide sequence: TGTGTCAGCAGTGGGACCAGCCGTTCCTACAATGAGCAGTTCTTC. It codes for CVSSGTSRSYNEQFF. The full variable domain, completed using reference TRBV28 and TRBJ2-1, is DVKVTQSSRYLVKRTGEKVFLECVQDMDHENMFWYRQDPGLGLRLIYFSYDVKMKEKGDIPEGYSVSREKKERFSLILESASTNQTSMYLCVSSGTSRSYNEQFFGPGTRLTVL.

This clonotype was seen just once. This CDR3 fails to terminate in the conserved phenylalanine or tryptophan, so it likely reflects a read error. V is TRBV5-1 and J is TRBJ2-7, with TRBD2 matching 8 bases. The V and J ends lost 0 bases and 0 bases, in that order; junction bases with no gene match: 2. The CDR3 extends over 15 amino acids. Per germline, CDR1 SGHRS and CDR2 YFSETQ. This CDR3 is CASSLDSGSSYEQYL. In DNA form, the CDR3 reads TGCGCCAGCAGCTTGGACAGCGGGAGCTCCTACGAGCAGTACCTC.

In this sample, this clonotype turned up once. Without the conserved terminal phenylalanine or tryptophan, this CDR3 likely stems from a read error. The chain has TRBV11-1 and TRBJ2-1, with TRBD1 matching over 8 bases. Germline values: CDR1 SGHAT, CDR2 FQDESV (reference sequence). The CDR3 length is 12 residues. The CDR3, as DNA: TGTGCTAGCAGCGGACAGGGACGCGAACAGTTCCTC. Translation: CASSGQGREQFL.

This clonotype showed up just once. Sequence at one end of the junction differs from germline and may be a read error. The V and J genes are TRBV11-1 and TRBJ2-2; D possibly corresponds to TRBD2 (5 bases). The CDR3 sequence is 14 residues long. The V gene's germline CDR1 is SGHAT and CDR2 FQDESV (reference sequence). In nucleotides, the CDR3 is TGTGCCAGCAGCTATACTAGTGGTATCGTGGAGCTGCTTTTT. It specifies CASSYTSGIVELLF.

This clonotype was detected only a few times. It may be a read error: a sequence one base away is much more abundant. The gene calls are TRBV2 and TRBJ2-2; D is undetermined. V was shortened by 9 bases and J by 1 base, with 9 bases between the two germline ends. CDR1 and CDR2 from the germline V gene are SNHLY and FYNNEI. The CDR3 totals 13 residues. CDR3 bases: TGTGCCAGGAGAACACTGAACACCGGGGAGCTGTTTTTT. Its translation is CARRTLNTGELFF. Full variable domain (remainder filled in from reference TRBV2 and TRBJ2-2): EPEVTQTPSHQVTQMGQEVILRCVPISNHLYFYWYRQILGQKVEFLVSFYNNEISEKSEIFDDQFSVERPDGSNFTLKIRSTKLEDSAMYFCARRTLNTGELFFGEGSRLTVL.